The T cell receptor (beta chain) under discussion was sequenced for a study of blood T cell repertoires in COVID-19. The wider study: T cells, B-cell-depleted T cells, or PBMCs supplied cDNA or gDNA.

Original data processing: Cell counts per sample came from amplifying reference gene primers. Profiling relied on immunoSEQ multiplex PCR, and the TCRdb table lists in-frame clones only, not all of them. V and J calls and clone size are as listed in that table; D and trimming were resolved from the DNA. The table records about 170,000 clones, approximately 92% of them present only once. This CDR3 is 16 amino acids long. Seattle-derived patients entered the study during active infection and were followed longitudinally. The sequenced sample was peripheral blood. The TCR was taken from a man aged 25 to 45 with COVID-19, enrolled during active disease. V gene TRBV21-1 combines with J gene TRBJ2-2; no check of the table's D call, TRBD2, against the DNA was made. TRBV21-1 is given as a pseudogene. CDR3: CASSASGRARTGELFF. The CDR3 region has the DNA TGTGCCAGCAGCGCTAGCGGGAGGGCCAGGACCGGGGAGCTGTTTTTT.